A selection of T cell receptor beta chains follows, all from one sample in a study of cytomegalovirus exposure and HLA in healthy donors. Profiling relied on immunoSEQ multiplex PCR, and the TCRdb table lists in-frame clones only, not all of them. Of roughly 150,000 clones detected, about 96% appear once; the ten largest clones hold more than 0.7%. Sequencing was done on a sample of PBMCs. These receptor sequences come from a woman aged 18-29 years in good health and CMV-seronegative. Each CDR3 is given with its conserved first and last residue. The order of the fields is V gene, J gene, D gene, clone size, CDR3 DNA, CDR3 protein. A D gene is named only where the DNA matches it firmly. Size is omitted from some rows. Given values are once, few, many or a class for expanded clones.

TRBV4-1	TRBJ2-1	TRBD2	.	TGCGCCAGCAGCCACCGGTTAGGGAGGGGCAATGAGCAGTTCTTC	CASSHRLGRGNEQFF
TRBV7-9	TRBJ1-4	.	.	TGTGCCAGCAGCTTCCCACAGCTAGAAAAACTGTTTTTT	CASSFPQLEKLFF
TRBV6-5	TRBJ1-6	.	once	TGTGCCAGCACCTCACAGGGTCGTGATTCACCCCTCCACTTT	CASTSQGRDSPLHF
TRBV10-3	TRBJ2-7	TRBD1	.	TGTGCCATCAGTGAGTCCGGGACAGTTACCTACGAGCAGTACTTC	CAISESGTVTYEQYF
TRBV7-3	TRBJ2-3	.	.	TGTGCCAGCAGCTCACTAGCCGGGGCTTTGGATACGCAGTATTTT	CASSSLAGALDTQYF
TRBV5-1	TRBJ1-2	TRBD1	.	TGCGCCAGCGGAGGGACAGGGATGGGAGCTGGCTACACCTTC	CASGGTGMGAGYTF
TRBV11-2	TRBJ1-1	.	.	TGTGCCAGCGGTCAGTGGGGGGGAGTAACTGAAGCTTTCTTT	CASGQWGGVTEAFF
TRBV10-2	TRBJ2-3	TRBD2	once	TGCGCCAGCGGTAGCGGGGGATTCACAGATACGCAGTATTTT	CASGSGGFTDTQYF
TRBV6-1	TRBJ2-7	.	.	TGTGCCAGCAGTGAAAGAACAGGGTTAACTTACGAGCAGTACTTC	CASSERTGLTYEQYF
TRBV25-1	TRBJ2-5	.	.	TGTGCCAGCAGGGAGTCGGTAATAGCGAGCCAAGAGACCCAGTACTTC	CASRESVIASQETQYF
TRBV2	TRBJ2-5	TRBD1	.	TGTGCCAGCAGCGGGGACAGGATTGACCCGTACTTC	CASSGDRIDPYF
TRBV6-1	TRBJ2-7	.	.	TGTGCCAGCAGTGAACGCCCCCCGAACAACTACGAGCAGTACTTC	CASSERPPNNYEQYF
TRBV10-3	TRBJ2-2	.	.	TGTGCCATCAGGGCGACAGGGACTTCGAACACCGGGGAGCTGTTTTTT	CAIRATGTSNTGELFF
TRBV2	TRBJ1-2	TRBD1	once	TGTGCCAGAGAACAGGGGGTGGTTACTGGCTACACCTTC	CAREQGVVTGYTF
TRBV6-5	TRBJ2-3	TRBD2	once	TGTGCCAGCACCCGTAGCGGGGAAACAGATACGCAGTATTTT	CASTRSGETDTQYF
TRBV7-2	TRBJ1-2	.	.	TGTGCCAGCAGCTTAGTTAGCGGGTACTATGGCTACACCTTC	CASSLVSGYYGYTF
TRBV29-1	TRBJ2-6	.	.	TGCAGCGTACAAACTGGGGCCAACGTCCTGACTTTC	CSVQTGANVLTF
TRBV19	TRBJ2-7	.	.	TGTGCCAGTAGTCCGGGGGCTAGCGGCGGAGCCTACGAGCAGTACTTC	CASSPGASGGAYEQYF
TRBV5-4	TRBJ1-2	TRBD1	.	TGTGCCAGCAGGGATGGACAGGAGTACTATGGCTACACCTTC	CASRDGQEYYGYTF
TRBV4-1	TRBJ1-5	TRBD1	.	TGCGCCAGCAGCCTCGGGACAGCAAATCAGCCCCAGCATTTT	CASSLGTANQPQHF
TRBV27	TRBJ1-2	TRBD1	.	TGTGCCAGCAGTCCGAGGGACAGCTTCTATGGCTACACCTTC	CASSPRDSFYGYTF
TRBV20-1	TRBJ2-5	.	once	TGCAGTGCTAGAGCTCAAGAGACCCAGTACTTC	CSARAQETQYF
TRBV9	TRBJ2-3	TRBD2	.	TGTGCCAGCAGCGTAGGAAGTAGCGGGGCCACAGATACGCAGTATTTT	CASSVGSSGATDTQYF
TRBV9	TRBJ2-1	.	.	TGTGCCAGCAGCGCGACAGGGACTTACAATGAGCAGTTCTTC	CASSATGTYNEQFF
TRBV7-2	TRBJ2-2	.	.	TGTGCCAGCAGCTTAACCCTAGTCGGGGAGCTGTTTTTT	CASSLTLVGELFF
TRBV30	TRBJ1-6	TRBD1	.	TGTGCCTGGAGTCCCCGCGGGACAGGGGCTTCCCATAATTCACCCCTCCACTTT	CAWSPRGTGASHNSPLHF
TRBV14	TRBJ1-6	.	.	TGTGCCAGCAGCCAAGTGGGGGGGGGCGAAGACAATTCACCCCTCCACTTT	CASSQVGGGEDNSPLHF
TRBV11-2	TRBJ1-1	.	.	TGTGCCAGCAGCTTAGTAGCGAGGTTCACTGAAGCTTTCTTT	CASSLVARFTEAFF
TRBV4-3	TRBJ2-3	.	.	TGCGCCAGCAGCCAAGATTTCGAGAGGGAAAGCACAGATACGCAGTATTTT	CASSQDFERESTDTQYF
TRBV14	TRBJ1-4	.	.	TGTGCCAGCAGCCGCCAGGGTAATGAAAAACTGTTTTTT	CASSRQGNEKLFF
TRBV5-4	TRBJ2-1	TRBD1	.	TGTGCCAGCAACGTTGACAGGGGGCTTTACAATGAGCAGTTCTTC	CASNVDRGLYNEQFF
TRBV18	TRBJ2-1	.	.	TGTGCCAGCTCACCTAGTAGCTCCTACAATGAGCAGTTCTTC	CASSPSSSYNEQFF
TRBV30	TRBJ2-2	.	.	TGTGCCTGGAGTCGGGCCGGGGAGCTGTTTTTT	CAWSRAGELFF
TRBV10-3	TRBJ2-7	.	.	TGTGCCATCAGTGACCCAACCTACGAGCAGTACTTC	CAISDPTYEQYF
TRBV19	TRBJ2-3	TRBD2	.	TGTGCCAGTAGAAGACTAGCGGGGGGGCCAGATACGCAGTATTTT	CASRRLAGGPDTQYF
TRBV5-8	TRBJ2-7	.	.	TGTGCCAGCAGCTATCTGTACTTC	CASSYLYF
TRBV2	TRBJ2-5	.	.	TGTGCCAGCAGCGACAGTAAGGAGACCCAGTACTTC	CASSDSKETQYF
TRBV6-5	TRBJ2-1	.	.	TGTGCCAGCAGTTACGTTAGGCAGGGCCACAATGAGCAGTTCTTC	CASSYVRQGHNEQFF
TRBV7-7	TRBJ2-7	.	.	TGTGCTAGCAGTCCCAACTATGGCGACGAGCAGTACTTC	CASSPNYGDEQYF
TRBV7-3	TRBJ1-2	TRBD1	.	TGTGCCAGCAGGAAGAAGGGGGACAGGTGGCGGTTCGACTATGGCTACACCTTC	CASRKKGDRWRFDYGYTF
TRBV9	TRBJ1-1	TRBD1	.	TGTGCCAGCAGCCCGGGGACAGGGGGCTCCCCCGAAGCTTTCTTT	CASSPGTGGSPEAFF
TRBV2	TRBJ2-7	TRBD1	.	TGTGCCAGCAGTGAAGCGCCTACAGGGGGCGCCTTTCCTGATTGGACCTACGAGCAGTACTTC	CASSEAPTGGAFPDWTYEQYF
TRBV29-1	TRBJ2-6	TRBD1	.	TGCAGCGTTGATACAGGGGCCTCTGGGGCCAACGTCCTGACTTTC	CSVDTGASGANVLTF
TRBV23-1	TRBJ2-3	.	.	TGCGCCAGCAGTCAAAGTGGACAGCATAGCACAGATACGCAGTATTTT	CASSQSGQHSTDTQYF
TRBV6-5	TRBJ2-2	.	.	TGTGCCAGCACCATCGGGGTGAACACCGGGGAGCTGTTTTTT	CASTIGVNTGELFF
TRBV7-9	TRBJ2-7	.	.	TGTGCCAGCAGCCCCTCCACCGAAGTGGGAGTCGAGCAGTACTTC	CASSPSTEVGVEQYF
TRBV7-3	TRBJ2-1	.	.	TGTGCCAGCAGCCCTCGAATTGGGGGCGCCGACAATGAGCAGTTCTTC	CASSPRIGGADNEQFF
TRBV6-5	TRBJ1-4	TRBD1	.	TGTGCCAGCAGTTACGACAGGGGCCCTGAAGTTGAAAAACTGTTTTTT	CASSYDRGPEVEKLFF
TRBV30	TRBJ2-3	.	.	TGTGCCTGGAGGAGCCAGGGACTCCTACCGCAGTATTTT	CAWRSQGLLPQYF
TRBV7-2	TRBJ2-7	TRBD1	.	TGTGCCAGCAGCCGACAGGGAATCTCCCACGAGCAGTACTTC	CASSRQGISHEQYF
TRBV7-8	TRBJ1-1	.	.	TGTGCCAGCAGCTTAGTAGGGGTACGGAACACTGAAGCTTTCTTT	CASSLVGVRNTEAFF
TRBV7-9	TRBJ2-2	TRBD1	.	TGTGCCAGCAGCTTAGTTCAGGGGGCCAAAACCGGGGAGCTGTTTTTT	CASSLVQGAKTGELFF
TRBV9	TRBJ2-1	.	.	TGTGCCAGCAATGGGGCCGTAGGAGATGAGCAGTTCTTC	CASNGAVGDEQFF
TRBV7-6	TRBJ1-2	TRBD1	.	TGTGCCAGCAGCCCCCCGGGACAGGGGCATGGCTACACCTTC	CASSPPGQGHGYTF